One and the same sample provided the 27 T cell receptor beta chains below, sequenced in a study of blood T cell repertoires in COVID-19. Some clones are missing from TCRdb's copy, which holds only in-frame ones; the method was immunoSEQ multiplex PCR. The sample records 300,000 to 450,000 clones, roughly 85% being singletons. Source material: peripheral blood. The receptors derive from a young woman with acute or convalescent COVID-19.

A single count supports this clone. V gene TRBV4-2 combines with J gene TRBJ2-5; D is possibly TRBD1 (6 bases). The germline V gene encodes CDR1 LGHNA and CDR2 YNFKEQ. The V and J ends lost 6 bases and 1 base respectively, with 9 bases between them. This CDR3 has 13 residues. The CDR3 region has the DNA TGTGCCAGCAGGGGGGCGAGCCAAGAGACCCAGTACTTC. Protein sequence: CASRGASQETQYF.

The chain is built from TRBV30 and TRBJ2-7; maybe TRBD1 (5 bases). V lost 0 bases, J lost 3 bases, and 12 bases lay in between. This CDR3 region has 14 residues. In germline, CDR1 is GTSNPN, CDR2 SVGIG (reference sequence). The CDR3 reads CAWSVPAGIYEQYF. In nucleotides, the CDR3 is TGTGCCTGGAGTGTACCCGCAGGGATCTACGAGCAGTACTTC.

The chain couples TRBV30 to TRBJ1-1, with 9 bases lining up with TRBD1. CDR1 is GTSNPN and CDR2 is SVGIG in the germline V gene (reference sequence). The CDR3 sequence is 14 residues long. J gave up 6 bases and V 4 bases, and 9 bases lay outside the gene matches. Here the CDR3 DNA reads TGTGCCTGGACTACAGGGACAGGGCTACCTGAAGCTTTCTTT. Translation: CAWTTGTGLPEAFF.

The chain combines TRBV4-1 with TRBJ2-7; D might be TRBD1 (5 bases). V was shortened by 4 bases and J by 3 bases, with 16 bases between the two germline ends. The germline CDR1 and CDR2 sequences are MGHRA and YSYEKL. The CDR3 runs 15 residues. CDR3 sequence reads: CASSLDDSPDYEQYF. In nucleotides, the CDR3 is TGCGCCAGCAGCCTAGACGACAGTCCCGACTACGAGCAGTACTTC.

This clone was detected a few times. The chain is built from TRBV19 and TRBJ1-6, with a possible D match to TRBD1 (5 bases). Trimming stripped 7 bases from V and 7 bases from J, with 11 bases between. The CDR3 length is 13 residues. The germline gives CDR1 LNHDA, CDR2 SQIVND (reference sequence). CDR3 protein: CASKDNTNSPLHF. CDR3 nucleotide sequence: TGTGCCAGTAAGGACAACACAAATTCACCCCTCCACTTT.

CDR3: CASSSHETGMTEAFF. CDR3 coding DNA: TGCGCCAGCAGCTCCCATGAGACAGGGATGACTGAAGCTTTCTTT. This chain joins TRBV5-1 and TRBJ1-1, with 7 nucleotides matching TRBD1. The CDR3 extends over 15 amino acids. V lost 3 bases, J lost 5 bases, and 10 bases stayed unmatched. Germline values: CDR1 SGHRS, CDR2 YFSETQ.

The chain links TRBV13 to TRBJ1-1; TRBD1 is a possible D gene (6 bases). From germline, CDR1 is PRHDT and CDR2 FYEKMQ (reference sequence). This CDR3 comprises 15 residues. V was cut by 0 bases and J by 3 bases, with 11 bases left in between. The CDR3 reads CASSLGQGMDTEAFF. The CDR3 DNA sequence: TGTGCCAGCAGCTTAGGCCAGGGGATGGACACTGAAGCTTTCTTT.

The chain uses TRBV15 and TRBJ2-2, with 8 bases lining up with TRBD2. The trim removed 5 bases at V and 6 bases at J, leaving 11 bases unmatched. CDR3 length equals 16 residues. Germline V gene data show CDR1 as LNHNV and CDR2 as YYDKDF (reference sequence). CDR3 loop: CATSPNRGGVAGELFF. CDR3 sequence (DNA): TGTGCCACCAGCCCGAACCGGGGGGGGGTGGCCGGGGAGCTGTTTTTT. Full variable domain (outside the CDR3, taken from reference TRBV15 and TRBJ2-2): DAMVIQNPRYQVTQFGKPVTLSCSQTLNHNVMYWYQQKSSQAPKLLFHYYDKDFNNEADTPDNFQSRRPNTSFCFLDIRSPGLGDTAMYLCATSPNRGGVAGELFFGEGSRLTVL.

The chain couples TRBV19 to TRBJ2-3; unclear D gene. The CDR3 is 12 residues long. V was clipped by 4 bases and J by 5 bases, with 7 bases between them. The V gene's germline CDR1 is LNHDA and CDR2 SQIVND (reference sequence). CDR3 amino acids: CASSRSGDTQYF. In DNA, the CDR3 is TGTGCCAGTAGTAGGAGTGGAGATACGCAGTATTTT. The full variable domain, with the rest looked up from reference TRBV19 and TRBJ2-3, is DGGITQSPKYLFRKEGQNVTLSCEQNLNHDAMYWYRQDPGQGLRLIYYSQIVNDFQKGDIAEGYSVSREKKESFPLTVTSAQKNPTAFYLCASSRSGDTQYFGPGTRLTVL.

This clone was seen a few times. CDR3 in amino acids: CASRLGRLQGAEKLFF. DNA for the CDR3: TGTGCAAGTCGCTTAGGGAGACTACAGGGAGCGGAAAAACTGTTTTTT. The chain employs TRBV12-2 and TRBJ1-4; the D call TRBD1 from the table was never checked on the DNA. TRBV12-2 is a known pseudogene. The CDR3 spans 16 residues.

The chain couples TRBV6-5 to TRBJ2-5; TRBD1 agrees at 9 bases. With V trimmed by 6 bases and J by 2 bases, 1 base remained unmatched. Looked up from germline, CDR1 is MNHEY and CDR2 is SVGAGI. This CDR3 region has 13 residues. The CDR3 region has the DNA TGTGCCAGCAGGGACAGGGGACAAGAGACCCAGTACTTC. Protein product: CASRDRGQETQYF.

This clone was counted only a few times. CDR3: CASSLFTRTREDSGNTIYF. CDR3 nucleotide sequence: TGTGCCAGCAGCTTATTCACCCGTACGAGGGAAGACTCTGGAAACACCATATATTTT. V and J are TRBV11-2 and TRBJ1-3, with D unresolved. Trimming took 2 bases from V and 0 from J, leaving 20 bases between them. The CDR3 consists of 19 residues. Germline lookup yields CDR1 SGHAT and CDR2 FQNNGV.

The chain carries TRBV5-6 and TRBJ1-2, with 7 positions matching TRBD1. The CDR3 extends over 15 amino acids. The ends lost 3 bases at V and 5 bases at J; junction bases unmatched: 10. Germline-derived CDR1 and CDR2 are SGHDT and YYEEEE. This CDR3 is CASSSDRAVGYGYTF. In DNA, the CDR3 is TGTGCCAGCAGCTCCGACAGGGCGGTAGGTTATGGCTACACCTTC.

This clone was recorded once. This chain connects TRBV5-1 to TRBJ1-4; D may be TRBD1 (6 bases). CDR1 and CDR2 (germline): SGHRS, YFSETQ. The ends were cut back, 0 bases at V and 4 bases at J, with 13 bases in the middle. The CDR3 is made up of 16 amino acids. DNA for the CDR3: TGCGCCAGCAGCTTGGAGGGGGGGCAGTTTAATGAAAAACTGTTTTTT. Translation: CASSLEGGQFNEKLFF.

This clone occurred once. The chain recombines TRBV7-9 with TRBJ2-7, with D tentatively TRBD2 (6 bases). V lost 7 bases, J lost 0 bases, and 16 bases lay in between. The germline V gene encodes CDR1 SEHNR and CDR2 FQNEAQ (reference sequence). The CDR3 consists of 15 residues. The chain's CDR3 is CASTPGTPLSYEQYF. DNA of the CDR3: TGTGCCAGCACTCCCGGGACTCCCCTCTCCTACGAGCAGTACTTC. The variable domain in full, with the rest retrieved from reference TRBV7-9 and TRBJ2-7, is DTGVSQNPRHKITKRGQNVTFRCDPISEHNRLYWYRQTLGQGPEFLTYFQNEAQLEKSRLLSDRFSAERPKGSFSTLEIQRTEQGDSAMYLCASTPGTPLSYEQYFGPGTRLTVT.

The chain has TRBV7-9 and TRBJ2-7, with 9 bases matching TRBD1. The trim removed 4 bases at V and 5 bases at J, leaving 6 bases unmatched. The CDR3 totals 14 residues. In germline, CDR1 is SEHNR, CDR2 FQNEAQ (reference sequence). CDR3 in amino acids: CASSWGDRAHEQYF. CDR3 bases: TGTGCCAGCAGCTGGGGGGACAGGGCCCACGAGCAGTACTTC.

The rearrangement uses TRBV5-1 and TRBJ1-4; 9 bases line up with TRBD1. The CDR3 contains 14 residues. The germline CDR1 and CDR2 sequences are SGHRS and YFSETQ. V gave up 2 bases and J gave up 8 bases; unmatched junction bases: 4. The CDR3, as DNA: TGCGCCAGCAGCTTACAGACAGGGGGAGAAAAACTGTTTTTT. It encodes CASSLQTGGEKLFF.

The V call is TRBV19, the J call TRBJ2-7, with 9 bases aligning to TRBD1. CDR3 size: 16 residues. V shed 6 bases and J 3 bases; nucleotides not matched to a gene: 12. CDR1 and CDR2 from the germline V gene are LNHDA and SQIVND (reference sequence). The CDR3 spells CASSGFRTGENYEQYF. In DNA, the CDR3 is TGTGCCAGTAGCGGATTCAGGACAGGGGAAAACTACGAGCAGTACTTC. The full variable domain, with the rest looked up from reference TRBV19 and TRBJ2-7, is DGGITQSPKYLFRKEGQNVTLSCEQNLNHDAMYWYRQDPGQGLRLIYYSQIVNDFQKGDIAEGYSVSREKKESFPLTVTSAQKNPTAFYLCASSGFRTGENYEQYFGPGTRLTVT.

The chain uses TRBV11-1 and TRBJ2-1, with 10 bases identical to TRBD2. With 2 bases clipped from V and 6 bases from J, the junction kept 7 bases outside the gene matches. CDR1 is SGHAT and CDR2 is FQDESV in the germline V gene (reference sequence). This CDR3 spans 16 amino acids. DNA for the CDR3: TGTGCCAGCAGCTTACGGGAAGCGGGAGGGCCCAATGAGCAGTTCTTC. Translating gives CASSLREAGGPNEQFF.

CDR3 loop: CASSQGPYNSPLHF. The CDR3 coding sequence is TGTGCCAGCAGCCAGGGGCCCTATAATTCACCCCTCCACTTT. The chain joins TRBV7-3 to TRBJ1-6; a weak D match, TRBD1 (6 bases). Per germline, CDR1 SGHTA and CDR2 FQGTGA. The CDR3 has 14 amino acids. V was pared by 5 bases and J by 2 bases, with 7 bases between.

For this clone: Other DNA sequences in this specimen translate into the identical CDR3. The chain couples TRBV6-5 to TRBJ2-5; 7 bases match TRBD1. Losses at the gene ends were 3 bases for V and 3 bases for J; bases not matched to a gene: 4. CDR3 length: 14 amino acids. Germline V gene sequence: CDR1 MNHEY, CDR2 SVGAGI. CDR3 region: CASSYNQGEETQYF. CDR3 sequence (DNA): TGTGCCAGCAGTTATAACCAGGGGGAAGAGACCCAGTACTTC.

This clone was detected only a few times. The V gene is TRBV2, the J gene TRBJ1-6, with D unclear. Per the germline V gene, CDR1 is SNHLY and CDR2 is FYNNEI. Trimming removed 8 bases from V and 3 bases from J, with 8 bases in between. This CDR3 spans 13 amino acids. CDR3 bases: TGTGCCAGCCTGGGGAGCTATAATTCACCCCTCCACTTT. Protein product: CASLGSYNSPLHF. The complete variable domain, with remaining parts taken from reference TRBV2 and TRBJ1-6, reads EPEVTQTPSHQVTQMGQEVILRCVPISNHLYFYWYRQILGQKVEFLVSFYNNEISEKSEIFDDQFSVERPDGSNFTLKIRSTKLEDSAMYFCASLGSYNSPLHFGNGTRLTVT.

This clone was detected only a few times. The V call is TRBV4-1, the J call TRBJ1-4; weak D call: TRBD1 (5 bases). The germline CDR1 and CDR2 sequences are MGHRA and YSYEKL. The V end was cut by 1 base, the J end by 6 bases, with 21 bases between. The CDR3 has 18 amino acids. This chain's CDR3 is CASSQVLGTGGRDEKLFF. The CDR3, as DNA: TGCGCCAGCAGCCAAGTTCTGGGTACGGGGGGAAGAGATGAAAAACTGTTTTTT.

This chain joins TRBV28 and TRBJ2-3; 8 bases are a match to TRBD2. This CDR3 region has 14 residues. In germline, CDR1 is MDHEN, CDR2 SYDVKM. J was trimmed by 3 bases and V by 9 bases; bases with no gene match: 8. CDR3: CASDAPSGTDTQYF. The CDR3 coding sequence is TGTGCCAGTGATGCCCCTAGCGGGACAGATACGCAGTATTTT.

In its sample, this clone was seen once. V usage is TRBV10-3 and J usage is TRBJ1-4; possible D gene TRBD1, 5 bases. The germline V gene encodes CDR1 ENHRY and CDR2 SYGVKD. CDR3 size: 15 residues. Trimming took 4 bases from V and 3 from J, leaving 12 bases between them. In DNA, the CDR3 is TGTGCCATCAGTGGGGGCCGGGGGGCTAATGAAAAACTGTTTTTT. This sequence encodes CAISGGRGANEKLFF.

The CDR3 loop reads CASSYSLRLSDSPLHF. DNA of the CDR3: TGTGCCAGCAGTTACTCTCTGAGGTTAAGTGATTCACCCCTCCACTTT. The chain has TRBV6-5 and TRBJ1-6; unclear D gene. CDR3 length: 16 amino acids. Germline V gives CDR1 MNHEY, CDR2 SVGAGI. Trimming cost V 0 bases and J 8 bases, with 14 bases left between them.

J is TRBJ2-1 and V is TRBV18; a possible D gene is TRBD1 (6 bases). Trimming cost V 0 bases and J 1 base, with 7 bases left between them. The CDR3 covers 15 residues. Germline V gives CDR1 KGHSH, CDR2 LQKENI. CDR3 in amino acids: CASSPPQGSYNEQFF. CDR3 coding DNA: TGTGCCAGCTCACCACCTCAGGGGTCCTACAATGAGCAGTTCTTC.